This TCR beta chain originates from a study of T cell changes during pregnancy in multiple sclerosis. Trimming stripped 3 bases from V and 1 base from J, with 10 bases between. Germline CDR1 is PRHDT and CDR2 is FYEKMQ (reference sequence). The CDR3 runs 15 residues. Profiling relied on immunoSEQ multiplex PCR, and the TCRdb table lists in-frame clones only, not all of them. The top ten hold more than 0.45% of the sample, which has 70,000 to 95,000 clones, 75% to 95% seen once. The chain uses TRBV13 and TRBJ2-1; D unresolved. Here the sequenced sample was CD4+ T cells from peripheral blood mononuclear cells, taken in the second trimester of pregnancy. This receptor was taken from a female donor with multiple sclerosis, enrolled in a pregnancy study. CDR3 sequence: CASSLVRGSYNEQFF. The CDR3 nucleotides read TGTGCCAGCAGCTTGGTCCGAGGATCCTACAATGAGCAGTTCTTC.